What follows is one T cell receptor (beta chain) and its context. These data are taken from a study of cytomegalovirus exposure and HLA in healthy donors. The CDR3 consists of 17 residues. CDR1 is SGDLS and CDR2 is YYNGEE in the germline V gene. V lost 0 bases and J lost 1; bases outside the gene matches: 4. In the PCR, 60 Vbeta and 13 Jbeta primers were used. The data were produced by immunoSEQ multiplex PCR, yet TCRdb's version contains in-frame clones alone and is incomplete. The sample holds some 110,000 clones, about 80% seen once. The specimen sequenced was PBMCs. This receptor was obtained from a man in his sixties in good health and CMV-seropositive. The V and J genes are TRBV9 and TRBJ2-1; 10 bases map to TRBD2. CDR3 residues: CASSVVASGGSYNEQFF. CDR3 nucleotide sequence: TGTGCCAGCAGCGTAGTGGCTAGCGGGGGTTCCTACAATGAGCAGTTCTTC.